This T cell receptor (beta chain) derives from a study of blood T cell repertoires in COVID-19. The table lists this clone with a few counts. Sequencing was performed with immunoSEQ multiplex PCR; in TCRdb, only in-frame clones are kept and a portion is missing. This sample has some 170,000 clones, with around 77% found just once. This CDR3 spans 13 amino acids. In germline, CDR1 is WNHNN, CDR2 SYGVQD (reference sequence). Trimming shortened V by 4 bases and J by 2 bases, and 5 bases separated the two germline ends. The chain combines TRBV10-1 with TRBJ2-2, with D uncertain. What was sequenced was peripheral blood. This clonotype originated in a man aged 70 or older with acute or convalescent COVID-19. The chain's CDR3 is CASSGLNTGELFF. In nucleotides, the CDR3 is TGCGCCAGCAGTGGGCTTAACACCGGGGAGCTGTTTTTT.